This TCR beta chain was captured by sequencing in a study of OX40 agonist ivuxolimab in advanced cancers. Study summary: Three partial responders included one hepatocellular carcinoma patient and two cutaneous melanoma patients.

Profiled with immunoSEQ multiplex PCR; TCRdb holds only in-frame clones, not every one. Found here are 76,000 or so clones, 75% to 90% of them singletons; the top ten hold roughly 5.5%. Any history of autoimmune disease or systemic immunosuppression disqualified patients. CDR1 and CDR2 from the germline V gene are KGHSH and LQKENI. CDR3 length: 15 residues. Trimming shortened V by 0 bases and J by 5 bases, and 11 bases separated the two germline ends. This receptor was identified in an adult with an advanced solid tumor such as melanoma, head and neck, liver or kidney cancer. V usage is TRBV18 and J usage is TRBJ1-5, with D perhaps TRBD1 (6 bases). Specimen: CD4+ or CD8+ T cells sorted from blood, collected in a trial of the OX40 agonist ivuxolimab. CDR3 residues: CASSPPGAGDQPQHF. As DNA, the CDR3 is TGTGCCAGCTCACCACCGGGGGCAGGCGATCAGCCCCAGCATTTT.